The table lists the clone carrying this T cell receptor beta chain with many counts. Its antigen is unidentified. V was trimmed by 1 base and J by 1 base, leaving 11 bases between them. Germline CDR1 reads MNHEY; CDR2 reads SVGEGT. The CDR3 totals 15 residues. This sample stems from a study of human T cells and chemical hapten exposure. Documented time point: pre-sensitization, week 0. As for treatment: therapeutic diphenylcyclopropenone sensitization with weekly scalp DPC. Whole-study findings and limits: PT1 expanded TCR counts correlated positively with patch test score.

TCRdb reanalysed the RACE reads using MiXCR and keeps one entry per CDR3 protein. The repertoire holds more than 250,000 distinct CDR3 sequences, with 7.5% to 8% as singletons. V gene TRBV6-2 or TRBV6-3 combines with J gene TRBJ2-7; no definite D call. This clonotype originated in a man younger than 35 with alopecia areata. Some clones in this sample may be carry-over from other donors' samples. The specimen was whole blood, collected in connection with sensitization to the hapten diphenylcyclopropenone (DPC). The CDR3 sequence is CASSYYLPRSYEQYF. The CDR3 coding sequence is TGTGCCAGCAGTTACTATCTCCCTAGATCCTACGAGCAGTACTTC.